This is a list of T cell receptor beta chains from one sample in a study of blood T cell repertoires in COVID-19. Sequencing used immunoSEQ multiplex PCR; TCRdb keeps in-frame clones, though not all of them. The table lists fewer than 250,000 clones, 84% of them singletons. Sequenced input: PBMCs or T cells enriched from blood (not recorded which). The source is a man in his sixties who had recovered from COVID-19. Each CDR3 is given with its conserved first and last residue. A D gene is named only where the DNA matches it firmly. Size tells how often a clone was seen (once, few, many) or the class of an expanded clone, and some rows leave it out.

j_gene: TRBJ2-7; d_gene: TRBD1; abundance: NA; v_gene: TRBV23-1; CDR3aa: CASSHLPTGGGIHEQYF; CDR3nt: TGCGCCAGCAGTCATCTCCCTACAGGGGGCGGAATTCACGAGCAGTACTTC
j_gene: TRBJ1-2; d_gene: NA; abundance: NA; v_gene: TRBV7-9; CDR3aa: CASSPLDWRGYTF; CDR3nt: TGTGCCAGCAGCCCCCTCGACTGGCGAGGCTACACCTTC
j_gene: TRBJ2-5; d_gene: TRBD1; abundance: NA; v_gene: TRBV9; CDR3aa: CASSVVGDREETQYF; CDR3nt: TGTGCCAGCAGCGTAGTGGGGGACAGGGAAGAGACCCAGTACTTC
j_gene: TRBJ2-1; d_gene: NA; abundance: NA; v_gene: TRBV6-4; CDR3aa: CASSPDKNSYNEQFF; CDR3nt: TGTGCCAGCAGTCCCGACAAAAACTCCTACAATGAGCAGTTCTTC
j_gene: TRBJ2-5; d_gene: TRBD1; abundance: NA; v_gene: TRBV15; CDR3aa: CATSRQQGGWQETQYF; CDR3nt: TGTGCCACCAGCAGACAACAGGGGGGTTGGCAAGAGACCCAGTACTTC
j_gene: TRBJ1-1; d_gene: TRBD1; abundance: NA; v_gene: TRBV7-9; CDR3aa: CASSLRQGTNTEAFF; CDR3nt: TGTGCCAGCAGTCTGAGACAGGGGACGAACACTGAAGCTTTCTTT
j_gene: TRBJ1-6; d_gene: NA; abundance: NA; v_gene: TRBV7-6; CDR3aa: CASSLTARGGFSYNSPLHF; CDR3nt: TGTGCCAGCAGCTTAACCGCTCGGGGGGGTTTCTCCTATAATTCACCCCTCCACTTT
j_gene: TRBJ1-2; d_gene: NA; abundance: NA; v_gene: TRBV5-6; CDR3aa: CASSLYKGRDGYTF; CDR3nt: TGTGCCAGCAGCTTGTATAAGGGGAGGGATGGCTACACCTTC
j_gene: TRBJ1-5; d_gene: NA; abundance: few; v_gene: TRBV24-1; CDR3aa: CATSAGLSNQPQHF; CDR3nt: TGTGCCACCAGTGCGGGACTTAGCAATCAGCCCCAGCATTTT
j_gene: TRBJ2-2; d_gene: NA; abundance: NA; v_gene: TRBV5-1; CDR3aa: CASSLVAGTNTGELFF; CDR3nt: TGCGCCAGCAGCTTGGTGGCAGGCACGAACACCGGGGAGCTGTTTTTT
j_gene: TRBJ2-7; d_gene: NA; abundance: once; v_gene: TRBV9; CDR3aa: CASSISGQAYEQYF; CDR3nt: TGTGCCAGCAGCATCTCCGGACAAGCCTACGAGCAGTACTTC
j_gene: TRBJ2-7; d_gene: NA; abundance: once; v_gene: TRBV7-9; CDR3aa: CASSPRGTFGQYF; CDR3nt: TGTGCCAGCAGCCCAAGGGGAACCTTTGGGCAGTACTTC
j_gene: TRBJ2-3; d_gene: NA; abundance: NA; v_gene: TRBV27; CDR3aa: CASSLGALGSDTQYF; CDR3nt: TGTGCCAGCAGTTTGGGGGCCCTGGGGTCCGATACGCAGTATTTT
j_gene: TRBJ1-5; d_gene: NA; abundance: NA; v_gene: TRBV7-9; CDR3aa: CASSLGQSNQPQHF; CDR3nt: TGTGCCAGCAGCTTAGGACAGAGCAATCAGCCCCAGCATTTT
j_gene: TRBJ1-6; d_gene: NA; abundance: NA; v_gene: TRBV11-2; CDR3aa: CASSMTGYNSPLHF; CDR3nt: TGTGCCAGCAGCATGACAGGTTATAATTCACCCCTCCACTTT
j_gene: TRBJ1-5; d_gene: NA; abundance: NA; v_gene: TRBV24-1; CDR3aa: CATSGGNQPQHF; CDR3nt: TGTGCCACCAGTGGAGGGAATCAGCCCCAGCATTTT
j_gene: TRBJ2-2; d_gene: NA; abundance: NA; v_gene: TRBV2; CDR3aa: CASSWASPSTGELFF; CDR3nt: TGTGCCAGCAGTTGGGCTAGCCCTTCCACCGGGGAGCTGTTTTTT
j_gene: TRBJ1-3; d_gene: TRBD1; abundance: NA; v_gene: TRBV2; CDR3aa: CASSGQGSISGNTIYF; CDR3nt: TGTGCCAGCAGCGGACAGGGGTCAATCTCTGGAAACACCATATATTTT
j_gene: TRBJ2-3; d_gene: NA; abundance: NA; v_gene: TRBV19; CDR3aa: CASKPTVPTDTQYF; CDR3nt: TGTGCCAGTAAACCGACAGTACCCACAGATACGCAGTATTTT
j_gene: TRBJ1-2; d_gene: TRBD1; abundance: NA; v_gene: TRBV11-3; CDR3aa: CASSFTGEYGYTF; CDR3nt: TGTGCCAGCAGCTTTACAGGGGAGTATGGCTACACCTTC
j_gene: TRBJ2-7; d_gene: TRBD1; abundance: NA; v_gene: TRBV10-3; CDR3aa: CAIRPGTGIYEQYF; CDR3nt: TGTGCCATCAGACCCGGGACAGGGATCTACGAGCAGTACTTC
j_gene: TRBJ1-2; d_gene: NA; abundance: NA; v_gene: TRBV29-1; CDR3aa: CSVERGQDYTF; CDR3nt: TGCAGCGTCGAACGGGGTCAGGACTACACCTTC
j_gene: TRBJ1-3; d_gene: NA; abundance: NA; v_gene: TRBV7-9; CDR3aa: CASSRQAQSGNTIYF; CDR3nt: TGTGCCAGCAGCCGACAGGCCCAATCTGGAAACACCATATATTTT
j_gene: TRBJ2-2; d_gene: TRBD2; abundance: NA; v_gene: TRBV6-2/TRBV6-3; CDR3aa: CASSYGLAGATGELFF; CDR3nt: TGTGCCAGCAGTTACGGACTAGCGGGGGCCACCGGGGAGCTGTTTTTT
j_gene: TRBJ2-3; d_gene: TRBD1; abundance: few; v_gene: TRBV18; CDR3aa: CASSPGQGSDTQYF; CDR3nt: TGTGCCAGCTCACCGGGACAGGGATCAGATACGCAGTATTTT
j_gene: TRBJ1-2; d_gene: NA; abundance: NA; v_gene: TRBV30; CDR3aa: CASGRAVYGYTF; CDR3nt: TGTGCCTCTGGGAGGGCCGTCTATGGCTACACCTTC
j_gene: TRBJ1-5; d_gene: NA; abundance: once; v_gene: TRBV2; CDR3aa: CASRRGGDQPQHF; CDR3nt: TGTGCCAGCAGGAGAGGGGGTGATCAGCCCCAGCATTTT
j_gene: TRBJ1-2; d_gene: NA; abundance: NA; v_gene: TRBV6-5; CDR3aa: CASSYGNHYGYTF; CDR3nt: TGTGCCAGCAGTTACGGCAACCATTATGGCTACACCTTC
j_gene: TRBJ2-5; d_gene: TRBD2; abundance: NA; v_gene: TRBV11-3; CDR3aa: CASSKGLAQETQYF; CDR3nt: TGTGCCAGCAGCAAGGGACTAGCACAAGAGACCCAGTACTTC
j_gene: TRBJ1-2; d_gene: NA; abundance: NA; v_gene: TRBV15; CDR3aa: CATSRETLGYGYTF; CDR3nt: TGTGCCACCAGCAGAGAGACTTTAGGCTATGGCTACACCTTC
j_gene: TRBJ1-1; d_gene: NA; abundance: NA; v_gene: TRBV12-3/TRBV12-4; CDR3aa: CASTGGGGKAFF; CDR3nt: TGTGCCAGCACCGGAGGTGGAGGGAAAGCTTTCTTT
j_gene: TRBJ1-2; d_gene: TRBD1; abundance: NA; v_gene: TRBV4-1; CDR3aa: CASSQETGSIYGYTF; CDR3nt: TGCGCCAGCAGCCAAGAGACAGGGAGTATTTATGGCTACACCTTC
j_gene: TRBJ2-4; d_gene: TRBD1; abundance: NA; v_gene: TRBV5-1; CDR3aa: CASSLDGTAKNIQYF; CDR3nt: TGCGCCAGCAGCTTGGACGGGACAGCAAAAAACATTCAGTACTTC
j_gene: TRBJ2-2; d_gene: TRBD1; abundance: NA; v_gene: TRBV9; CDR3aa: CASSVGLDRGNTGELFF; CDR3nt: TGTGCCAGCAGCGTAGGGCTGGACAGGGGGAACACCGGGGAGCTGTTTTTT
j_gene: TRBJ2-7; d_gene: NA; abundance: NA; v_gene: TRBV5-1; CDR3aa: CASSLDVSYGEQYF; CDR3nt: TGCGCCAGCAGCTTGGATGTTAGCTACGGCGAGCAGTACTTC
j_gene: TRBJ2-1; d_gene: NA; abundance: NA; v_gene: TRBV7-9; CDR3aa: CASSLVTGFYNEQFF; CDR3nt: TGTGCCAGCAGTCTCGTCACAGGGTTTTACAATGAGCAGTTCTTC
j_gene: TRBJ1-2; d_gene: NA; abundance: once; v_gene: TRBV3-1/TRBV3-2; CDR3aa: CASSQVLGANYGYTF; CDR3nt: TGTGCCAGCAGCCAAGTTCTGGGAGCTAACTATGGCTACACCTTC
j_gene: TRBJ2-3; d_gene: NA; abundance: NA; v_gene: TRBV10-3; CDR3aa: CAISDPQGFGTDTQYF; CDR3nt: TGTGCCATCAGTGACCCACAGGGATTCGGAACAGATACGCAGTATTTT
j_gene: TRBJ1-1; d_gene: NA; abundance: NA; v_gene: TRBV19; CDR3aa: CASSSQGYTEAFF; CDR3nt: TGTGCCAGTAGTAGCCAGGGTTACACTGAAGCTTTCTTT
j_gene: TRBJ1-1; d_gene: TRBD1; abundance: NA; v_gene: TRBV6-5; CDR3aa: CASSYSATRGITEAFF; CDR3nt: TGTGCCAGCAGTTACTCGGCCACCAGGGGGATCACTGAAGCTTTCTTT
j_gene: TRBJ1-5; d_gene: NA; abundance: NA; v_gene: TRBV5-6; CDR3aa: CASSITGFPHQPQHF; CDR3nt: TGTGCCAGCAGCATCACAGGGTTCCCCCATCAGCCCCAGCATTTT
j_gene: TRBJ1-1; d_gene: TRBD1; abundance: NA; v_gene: TRBV30; CDR3aa: CAWSVGTGGRGTEAFF; CDR3nt: TGTGCCTGGAGTGTGGGGACAGGGGGTAGAGGCACTGAAGCTTTCTTT
j_gene: TRBJ1-3; d_gene: NA; abundance: NA; v_gene: TRBV2; CDR3aa: CASSEGQSSGNTIYF; CDR3nt: TGTGCCAGCAGTGAAGGACAGAGCTCTGGAAACACCATATATTTT
j_gene: TRBJ1-5; d_gene: NA; abundance: once; v_gene: TRBV19; CDR3aa: CASNGLTTGDPNQPQHF; CDR3nt: TGTGCCAGTAATGGATTGACGACAGGAGATCCCAATCAGCCCCAGCATTTT
j_gene: TRBJ2-5; d_gene: NA; abundance: NA; v_gene: TRBV5-1; CDR3aa: CASSLVPRGETQYF; CDR3nt: TGCGCCAGCAGCTTGGTACCTAGAGGGGAGACCCAGTACTTC
j_gene: TRBJ2-2; d_gene: NA; abundance: NA; v_gene: TRBV4-2; CDR3aa: CASSQVQGGAFGELFF; CDR3nt: TGTGCCAGCAGCCAAGTCCAGGGTGGGGCTTTTGGGGAGCTGTTTTTT
j_gene: TRBJ1-5; d_gene: NA; abundance: NA; v_gene: TRBV3-1/TRBV3-2; CDR3aa: CASSQELWAIQHF; CDR3nt: TGTGCCAGCAGCCAAGAGCTCTGGGCAATCCAGCATTTT
j_gene: TRBJ1-2; d_gene: NA; abundance: NA; v_gene: TRBV4-3; CDR3aa: CASSQVPVYGYTF; CDR3nt: TGCGCCAGCAGCCAAGTTCCCGTCTATGGCTACACCTTC
j_gene: TRBJ2-3; d_gene: TRBD2; abundance: NA; v_gene: TRBV7-9; CDR3aa: CASSLGLAGGTDTQYF; CDR3nt: TGTGCCAGCAGCCTCGGACTAGCGGGGGGCACAGATACGCAGTATTTT
j_gene: TRBJ2-3; d_gene: TRBD2; abundance: NA; v_gene: TRBV6-5; CDR3aa: CATGSPTSATQYF; CDR3nt: TGTGCCACCGGGTCCCCCACTAGCGCGACGCAGTATTTT
j_gene: TRBJ1-6; d_gene: NA; abundance: NA; v_gene: TRBV18; CDR3aa: CASSPGGDNSPLHF; CDR3nt: TGTGCCAGCTCACCGGGGGGTGATAATTCACCCCTCCACTTT
j_gene: TRBJ2-7; d_gene: NA; abundance: few; v_gene: TRBV11-3; CDR3aa: CASSLTRSREQYF; CDR3nt: TGTGCCAGCAGCCTTACGAGGTCTCGCGAGCAGTACTTC
j_gene: TRBJ1-5; d_gene: NA; abundance: NA; v_gene: TRBV27; CDR3aa: CASSLFGWAGNQPQHF; CDR3nt: TGTGCCAGCAGTTTATTCGGTTGGGCAGGCAATCAGCCCCAGCATTTT
j_gene: TRBJ1-4; d_gene: NA; abundance: few; v_gene: TRBV15; CDR3aa: CATSPGRRGNEKLFF; CDR3nt: TGTGCCACCAGCCCCGGTAGGCGGGGTAATGAAAAACTGTTTTTT
j_gene: TRBJ1-6; d_gene: TRBD1; abundance: NA; v_gene: TRBV10-2; CDR3aa: CASGETGNSPLHF; CDR3nt: TGCGCCAGCGGGGAGACAGGGAATTCACCCCTCCACTTT